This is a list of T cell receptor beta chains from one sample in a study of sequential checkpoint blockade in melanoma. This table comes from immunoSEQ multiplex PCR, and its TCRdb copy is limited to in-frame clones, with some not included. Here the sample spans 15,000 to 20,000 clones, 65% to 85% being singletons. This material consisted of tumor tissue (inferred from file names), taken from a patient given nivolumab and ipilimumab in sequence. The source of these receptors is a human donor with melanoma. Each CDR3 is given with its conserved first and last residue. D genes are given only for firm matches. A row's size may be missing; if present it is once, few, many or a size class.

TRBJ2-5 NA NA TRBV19 CASSIEVQETQYF TGTGCCAGTAGTATAGAGGTGCAAGAGACCCAGTACTTC
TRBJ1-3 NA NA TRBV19 CASSFRVLFSGNTIYF TGTGCCAGTAGTTTCAGGGTGCTCTTCTCTGGAAACACCATATATTTT
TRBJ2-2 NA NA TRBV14 CASSQVRTLRGTGELFF TGTGCCAGCAGCCAAGTTCGAACCCTAAGAGGCACCGGGGAGCTGTTTTTT
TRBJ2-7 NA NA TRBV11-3 CASSEPARGGGLEQYF TGTGCCAGCAGCGAGCCGGCGCGAGGGGGGGGCCTCGAGCAGTACTTC
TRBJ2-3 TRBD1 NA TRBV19 CASSHRGLSTDTQYF TGTGCCAGTAGTCACAGGGGGCTTAGCACAGATACGCAGTATTTT
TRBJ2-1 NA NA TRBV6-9 CAISADNEQFF TGTGCCATCAGTGCCGACAATGAGCAGTTCTTC
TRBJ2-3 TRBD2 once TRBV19 CASRVGGAGDTQYF TGTGCCAGTAGGGTCGGGGGGGCTGGAGATACGCAGTATTTT
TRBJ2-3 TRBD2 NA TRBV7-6 CASSFRLAGTDTQYF TGTGCCAGCAGCTTCCGGCTAGCGGGCACAGATACGCAGTATTTT
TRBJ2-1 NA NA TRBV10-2 CASSYISSYNEQFF TGCGCCAGCAGTTATATAAGCTCCTACAATGAGCAGTTCTTC
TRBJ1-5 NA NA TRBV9 CASSVSPSNQPQHF TGTGCCAGCAGCGTATCACCAAGCAATCAGCCCCAGCATTTT
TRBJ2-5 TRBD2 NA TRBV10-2 CASSEATGLAFLTTETQYF TGCGCCAGCAGTGAGGCAACGGGACTAGCGTTCCTTACTACGGAGACCCAGTACTTC
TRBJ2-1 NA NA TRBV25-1 CASSATPTSNNEQFF TGTGCCAGCAGTGCTACCCCTACTAGCAACAATGAGCAGTTCTTC
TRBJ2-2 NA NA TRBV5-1 CASSLARADTGELFF TGCGCCAGCAGCTTGGCCAGGGCGGACACCGGGGAGCTGTTTTTT
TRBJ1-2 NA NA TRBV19 CASSIAPQVSYTF TGTGCCAGTAGTATAGCCCCCCAGGTAAGCTACACCTTC
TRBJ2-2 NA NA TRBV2 CASSGGSLGTGELFF TGTGCCAGCAGTGGGGGGAGCTTGGGCACCGGGGAGCTGTTTTTT
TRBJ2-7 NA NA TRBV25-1 CASSHRSGLTYEQYF TGTGCCAGCAGTCATCGGTCGGGCCTCACTTACGAGCAGTACTTC
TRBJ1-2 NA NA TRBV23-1 CASSPGGIYGYTF TGCGCCAGCAGCCCCGGGGGGATCTATGGCTACACCTTC
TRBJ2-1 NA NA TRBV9 CASSLGINNEQFF TGTGCCAGCAGTCTGGGGATCAACAATGAGCAGTTCTTC
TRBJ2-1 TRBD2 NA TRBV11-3 CASSLELAGYNEQFF TGTGCCAGCAGCTTAGAACTAGCGGGATACAATGAGCAGTTCTTC